These T cell receptor beta chains were read from a single sample in a study of T cell responses to AZD1222 COVID-19 vaccine. Repertoires were generated with immunoSEQ multiplex PCR, while TCRdb's copy carries only in-frame clones and drops some. The top ten hold approximately 2% of the sample, which has 130,000 to 150,000 clones, about 92% seen once. The source was peripheral blood, collected on day 0 of AZD1222 vaccination. Source of these receptors: an adult in good health. Each CDR3 is given with its conserved first and last residue. The D gene is left open where the match is weak. Clone size is given for some rows only: seen once, a few or many times, or a class if the clone is expanded.

clone size: .; J gene: TRBJ1-3; V gene: TRBV7-2; D gene: TRBD1; CDR3 DNA: TGTGCCAGCAGCTTAGACAGGGGTACTGGAAACACCATATATTTT; CDR3 protein: CASSLDRGTGNTIYF
clone size: .; J gene: TRBJ1-5; V gene: TRBV27; D gene: .; CDR3 DNA: TGTGCCAGCAGTTTATGGGGAGGGGCGGGCCAGCCCCAGCATTTT; CDR3 protein: CASSLWGGAGQPQHF
clone size: .; J gene: TRBJ2-7; V gene: TRBV7-2; D gene: TRBD1; CDR3 DNA: TGTGCCAGCAGCTCAACAGGGACAGGGGTAGAATACGAGCAGTACTTC; CDR3 protein: CASSSTGTGVEYEQYF
clone size: few; J gene: TRBJ2-4; V gene: TRBV2; D gene: TRBD1; CDR3 DNA: TGTGCCAGCAGTAGTACCGGGACAGGGGCGGGCATTCAGTACTTC; CDR3 protein: CASSSTGTGAGIQYF
clone size: .; J gene: TRBJ2-2; V gene: TRBV5-1; D gene: TRBD1; CDR3 DNA: TGCGCCAGCAGCTTGACAGGGGGCGGCGGGGAGCTGTTTTTT; CDR3 protein: CASSLTGGGGELFF
clone size: .; J gene: TRBJ1-5; V gene: TRBV19; D gene: .; CDR3 DNA: TGTGCCAGTTCTAAGGACCATAGCAATCAGCCCCAGCATTTT; CDR3 protein: CASSKDHSNQPQHF
clone size: .; J gene: TRBJ1-2; V gene: TRBV19; D gene: TRBD1; CDR3 DNA: TGTGCCAGCCGCGGACAGGGAACGGGCGGCTACACCTTC; CDR3 protein: CASRGQGTGGYTF
clone size: .; J gene: TRBJ2-7; V gene: TRBV2; D gene: TRBD2; CDR3 DNA: TGTGCCAGCATACGGCCGGGACTAGCTACCGAGCAGTACTTC; CDR3 protein: CASIRPGLATEQYF
clone size: .; J gene: TRBJ1-1; V gene: TRBV7-7; D gene: .; CDR3 DNA: TGTGCCAGCAGCGCCGAGTTGGACACTGAAGCTTTCTTT; CDR3 protein: CASSAELDTEAFF
clone size: .; J gene: TRBJ1-3; V gene: TRBV6-5; D gene: TRBD1; CDR3 DNA: TGTGCCAGCGCCGAGGACAGGTACGCTGGAAACACCATATATTTT; CDR3 protein: CASAEDRYAGNTIYF
clone size: once; J gene: TRBJ1-6; V gene: TRBV4-2; D gene: .; CDR3 DNA: TGTGCCAGCAGCCAAGAGGGCTCCTATAATTCACCCCTCCACTTT; CDR3 protein: CASSQEGSYNSPLHF